A selection of T cell receptor beta chains follows, all from one sample in a study of blood T cell repertoires in COVID-19. Generated by immunoSEQ multiplex PCR, the TCRdb table keeps only in-frame clones and is missing some. This table holds hundreds of thousands of clones, about 88% found once. The sample was peripheral blood. Receptors originate from a woman between 40 and 50 years old who had recovered from COVID-19. Each CDR3 is given with its conserved first and last residue. The order of the fields is J gene, clone size, D gene, V gene, CDR3 protein, CDR3 DNA. D genes are given only for firm matches. Expanded clones get a size class; other rows say once, few or many, or leave the size out.

TRBJ2-3 | . | TRBD2 | TRBV7-3 | CASSLALAGGPDTQYF | TGTGCCAGCAGCTTAGCCCTAGCGGGAGGGCCAGATACGCAGTATTTT
TRBJ1-5 | once | . | TRBV30 | CAWSTYRVSNQPQHF | TGTGCCTGGAGTACGTACAGGGTGTCGAATCAGCCCCAGCATTTT
TRBJ2-1 | . | . | TRBV11-2 | CASSLAQSYNEQFF | TGTGCCAGCAGCTTAGCACAGTCCTACAATGAGCAGTTCTTC
TRBJ2-1 | . | TRBD2 | TRBV5-4 | CASSSGLAGHNEQFF | TGTGCCAGCAGCTCCGGACTAGCGGGCCACAATGAGCAGTTCTTC
TRBJ2-7 | . | TRBD1 | TRBV7-9 | CASSLGQGRVFEQYF | TGTGCCAGCAGCTTAGGACAGGGCCGGGTGTTCGAGCAGTACTTC
TRBJ1-2 | once | TRBD1 | TRBV19 | CASSALDRGVAGYTF | TGTGCCAGTAGTGCCTTAGACAGGGGAGTTGCGGGCTACACCTTC
TRBJ2-2 | . | . | TRBV18 | CASSPQGFGELFF | TGTGCCAGCTCACCCCAGGGATTCGGGGAGCTGTTTTTT
TRBJ2-5 | once | TRBD2 | TRBV7-2 | CASEERGGLQETQYF | TGTGCCAGCGAAGAGCGGGGGGGCCTTCAAGAGACCCAGTACTTC
TRBJ2-7 | . | TRBD2 | TRBV15 | CATSRDRGLAGGRYEQYF | TGTGCCACCAGCAGAGATCGCGGACTAGCGGGAGGAAGGTACGAGCAGTACTTC
TRBJ2-5 | . | . | TRBV19 | CASSIIAGLVETQYF | TGTGCCAGTAGTATAATCGCAGGACTTGTAGAGACCCAGTACTTC
TRBJ2-1 | . | . | TRBV7-2 | CASSLVIRDEQFF | TGTGCCAGCAGCCTGGTGATTCGCGATGAGCAGTTCTTC
TRBJ1-2 | . | TRBD1 | TRBV5-1 | CASSSGPGQGIGYTF | TGCGCCAGCAGCTCGGGGCCGGGACAGGGAATAGGCTACACCTTC
TRBJ1-5 | . | TRBD1 | TRBV24-1 | CATSDFVETGETQPQHF | TGTGCCACCAGTGATTTCGTGGAGACAGGGGAGACTCAGCCCCAGCATTTT
TRBJ2-1 | . | TRBD2 | TRBV10-1 | CARVSGVGRNEQFF | TGCGCCAGGGTTAGCGGGGTAGGTAGGAATGAGCAGTTCTTC
TRBJ1-1 | . | . | TRBV29-1 | CSVEDRQGDTAFF | TGCAGCGTTGAAGATCGTCAGGGCGACACGGCTTTCTTT
TRBJ2-7 | . | TRBD1 | TRBV27 | CASSPTGTYEQYF | TGTGCCAGCAGTCCGACAGGGACCTACGAGCAGTACTTC
TRBJ1-1 | . | . | TRBV4-1 | CASSQAVNLRAEAFF | TGCGCCAGCAGCCAAGCCGTTAACCTGAGAGCTGAAGCTTTCTTT
TRBJ2-2 | . | TRBD2 | TRBV27 | CASSLSMGLAGESGELFF | TGTGCCAGCAGTTTATCGATGGGACTAGCGGGAGAGTCCGGGGAGCTGTTTTTT
TRBJ2-7 | . | . | TRBV13 | CASSPFSSYEQYF | TGTGCCAGCAGCCCGTTCAGCTCCTACGAGCAGTACTTC
TRBJ2-3 | . | TRBD2 | TRBV19 | CASSVSGRYTDTQYF | TGTGCCAGTAGTGTTAGCGGGAGGTATACAGATACGCAGTATTTT
TRBJ1-2 | . | TRBD1 | TRBV12-3/TRBV12-4 | CASSFDRVRGYTF | TGTGCCAGCAGTTTCGACAGGGTTCGGGGCTACACCTTC
TRBJ1-2 | few | TRBD1 | TRBV6-1 | CASSDPGQGSYGYTF | TGTGCCAGCAGTGACCCGGGACAGGGTTCCTATGGCTACACCTTC
TRBJ1-6 | . | TRBD1 | TRBV19 | CASSTERGQGSSPLHF | TGTGCCAGTAGTACCGAGAGGGGACAGGGAAGTTCACCCCTCCACTTT
TRBJ1-2 | . | TRBD1 | TRBV6-1 | CASSEAGTDRSLPNYGYTF | TGTGCCAGCAGTGAAGCGGGGACAGACCGATCTCTACCTAACTATGGCTACACCTTC
TRBJ2-7 | . | . | TRBV28 | CASSPTPRGSYEQYF | TGTGCCAGCAGCCCGACGCCCCGGGGGAGCTACGAGCAGTACTTC
TRBJ2-7 | . | TRBD1 | TRBV19 | CASSITSGTVSYEQYF | TGTGCCAGTAGTATTACCTCCGGGACAGTTTCCTACGAGCAGTACTTC
TRBJ2-7 | . | TRBD1 | TRBV20-1 | CSASGTARYEQYF | TGCAGTGCTAGTGGGACAGCCCGATACGAGCAGTACTTC
TRBJ1-5 | . | TRBD1 | TRBV6-6 | CASSRTGDEQPQHF | TGTGCCAGCAGTCGGACAGGGGATGAACAGCCCCAGCATTTT
TRBJ1-6 | . | . | TRBV2 | CASNLDSTYNSPLHF | TGTGCCAGCAACTTGGACAGCACCTATAATTCACCCCTCCACTTT
TRBJ2-7 | . | . | TRBV5-1 | CASSPDTVSSYEQYF | TGCGCCAGCAGCCCGGACACGGTCAGCTCCTACGAGCAGTACTTC
TRBJ2-1 | once | TRBD1 | TRBV7-2 | CASSLAAGQGYNEQFF | TGTGCCAGCAGCTTAGCGGCGGGACAGGGCTACAATGAGCAGTTCTTC
TRBJ2-1 | once | TRBD1 | TRBV2 | CASSPDRGSYNEQFF | TGTGCCAGCAGTCCCGACAGGGGATCTTACAATGAGCAGTTCTTC
TRBJ1-5 | many | TRBD1 | TRBV19 | CASSIGTALRHF | TGTGCCAGTAGTATCGGGACAGCTCTCCGGCATTTT
TRBJ1-1 | . | . | TRBV19 | CASMYRPLSEAFF | TGTGCCAGTATGTACAGGCCATTGTCTGAAGCTTTCTTT
TRBJ2-3 | . | . | TRBV18 | CASSPIGQTDTQYF | TGTGCCAGCTCACCAATTGGACAGACAGATACGCAGTATTTT
TRBJ2-7 | . | . | TRBV18 | CASSPFRGSEQYF | TGTGCCAGCTCACCATTCCGAGGATCCGAGCAGTACTTC
TRBJ2-5 | . | . | TRBV27 | CASSPHGREETQYF | TGTGCCAGCAGCCCCCACGGGAGAGAAGAGACCCAGTACTTC
TRBJ1-3 | . | . | TRBV5-5 | CASSSITGYSGNTIYF | TGTGCCAGCAGCTCAATTACAGGATACTCTGGAAACACCATATATTTT
TRBJ2-4 | . | TRBD1 | TRBV11-3 | CASSLAGQGARGAKNIQYF | TGTGCCAGCAGCTTAGCAGGACAGGGGGCCCGGGGAGCCAAAAACATTCAGTACTTC
TRBJ1-5 | few | TRBD1 | TRBV24-1 | CATSDGQVAQPQHF | TGTGCCACCAGTGATGGACAGGTAGCTCAGCCCCAGCATTTT
TRBJ2-5 | few | . | TRBV11-3 | CASRRNLGPVQETQYF | TGTGCCAGCAGACGAAATTTGGGGCCAGTACAAGAGACCCAGTACTTC
TRBJ1-6 | . | TRBD1 | TRBV6-2/TRBV6-3 | CASSYGQGVLYNSPLHF | TGTGCCAGCAGTTATGGACAGGGGGTCCTTTATAATTCACCCCTCCACTTT